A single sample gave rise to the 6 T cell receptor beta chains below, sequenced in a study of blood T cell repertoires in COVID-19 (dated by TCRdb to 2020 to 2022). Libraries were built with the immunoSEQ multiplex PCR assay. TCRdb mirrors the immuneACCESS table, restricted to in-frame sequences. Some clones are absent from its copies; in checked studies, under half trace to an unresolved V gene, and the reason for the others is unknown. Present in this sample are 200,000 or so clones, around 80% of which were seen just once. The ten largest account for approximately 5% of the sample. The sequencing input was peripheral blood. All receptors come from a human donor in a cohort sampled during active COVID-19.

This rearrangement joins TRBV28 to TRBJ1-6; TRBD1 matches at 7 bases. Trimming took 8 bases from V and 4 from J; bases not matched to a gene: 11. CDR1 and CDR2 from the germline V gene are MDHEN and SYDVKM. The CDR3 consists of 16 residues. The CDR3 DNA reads TGTGCCAGCTCTTCTAGGGGGCGCGCATATAATTCACCCCTCCACTTT. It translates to CASSSRGRAYNSPLHF.

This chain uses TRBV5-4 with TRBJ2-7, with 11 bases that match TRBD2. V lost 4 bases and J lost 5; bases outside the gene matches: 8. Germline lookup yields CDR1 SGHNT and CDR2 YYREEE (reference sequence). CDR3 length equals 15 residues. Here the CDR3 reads CASSRDTSGRDEQYF. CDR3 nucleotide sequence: TGTGCCAGCAGCCGGGATACTAGCGGGAGAGACGAGCAGTACTTC.

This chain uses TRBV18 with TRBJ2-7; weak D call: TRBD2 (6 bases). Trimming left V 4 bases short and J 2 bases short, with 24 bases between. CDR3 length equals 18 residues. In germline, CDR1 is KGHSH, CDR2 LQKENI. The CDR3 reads CASSQALIAVPGTYEQYF. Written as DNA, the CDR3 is TGTGCCAGCTCACAAGCGTTAATAGCGGTTCCTGGCACCTACGAGCAGTACTTC.

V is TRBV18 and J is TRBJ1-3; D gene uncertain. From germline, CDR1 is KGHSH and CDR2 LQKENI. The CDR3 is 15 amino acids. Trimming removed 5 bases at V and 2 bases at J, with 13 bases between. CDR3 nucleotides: TGTGCCAGCTCAACGAGCATCTCGGCTGGAAACACCATATATTTT. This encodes CASSTSISAGNTIYF.

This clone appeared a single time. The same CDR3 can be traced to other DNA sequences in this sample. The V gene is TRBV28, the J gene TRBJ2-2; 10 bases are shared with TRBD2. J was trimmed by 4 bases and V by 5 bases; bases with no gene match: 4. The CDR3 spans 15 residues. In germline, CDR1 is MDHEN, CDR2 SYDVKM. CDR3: CASSPRLAGTGELFF. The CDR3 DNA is TGTGCCAGCAGTCCAAGACTAGCGGGCACCGGGGAGCTGTTTTTT.

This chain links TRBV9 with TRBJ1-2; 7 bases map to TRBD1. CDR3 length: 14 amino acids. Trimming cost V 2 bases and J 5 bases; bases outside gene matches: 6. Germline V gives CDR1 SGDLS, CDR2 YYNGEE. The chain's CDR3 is CASSVVSGGYGYTF. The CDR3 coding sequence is TGTGCCAGCAGCGTTGTGTCAGGGGGGTATGGCTACACCTTC.